The entry below describes one TCR beta chain. Antigen: not known. This sample was included in a study of Ad26.COV2.S vaccination and SARS-CoV-2 variants. Across the whole study: Ad26.COV2.S given intramuscularly, once or twice 56 days apart.

Treatment denoted: around 19 received Ad26.COV2.S at low or high dose, single or two shots; several received placebo; per-sample allocation not given. All samples were drawn on day 63, counting from the first vaccine or placebo injection. Participants' vaccine, an Ad26 vector, delivered Wuhan-strain SARS-CoV-2 spike. Study-level findings and limits: The breadth of spike-specific CD8+ and CD4+ T cell responses after vaccination was reportedly substantial. Total T cell responses may have been underestimated by the TCR breadth and depth analyses.

TCRdb's copy holds only in-frame clones and misses some; the assay was immunoSEQ multiplex PCR. The sample lists 300,000 to 400,000 clones, approximately 90% occurring once. This CDR3 is 13 amino acids long. V was cut by 6 bases and J by 2 bases, with 10 bases left in between. Sequenced material: peripheral blood, taken in a trial of Ad26.COV2.S vaccine versus placebo. The chain uses TRBV12-3 or TRBV12-4 and TRBJ1-2, with D unclear. The receptor's source is a person aged 18 to 65 who received the Ad26.COV2.S COVID-19 vaccine or a placebo. The CDR3 DNA reads TGTGCCAGCAGCCTTGCTATAAACTATGGCTACACCTTC. Translation: CASSLAINYGYTF.